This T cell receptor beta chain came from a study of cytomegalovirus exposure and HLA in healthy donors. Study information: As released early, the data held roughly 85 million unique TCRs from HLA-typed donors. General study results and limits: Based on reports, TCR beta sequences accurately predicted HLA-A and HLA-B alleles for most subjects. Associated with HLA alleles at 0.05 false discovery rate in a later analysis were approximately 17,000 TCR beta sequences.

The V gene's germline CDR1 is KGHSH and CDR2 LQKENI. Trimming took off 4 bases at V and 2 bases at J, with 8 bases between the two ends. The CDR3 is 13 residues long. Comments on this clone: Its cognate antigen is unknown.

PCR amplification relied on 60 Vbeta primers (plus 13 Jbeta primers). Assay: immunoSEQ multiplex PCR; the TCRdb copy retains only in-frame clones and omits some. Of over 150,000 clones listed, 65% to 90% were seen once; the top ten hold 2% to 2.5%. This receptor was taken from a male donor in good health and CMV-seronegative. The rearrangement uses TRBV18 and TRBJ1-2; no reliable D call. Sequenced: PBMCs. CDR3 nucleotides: TGTGCCAGCTCACTAGACGGGAACTATGGCTACACCTTC. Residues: CASSLDGNYGYTF.